This T cell receptor beta chain was sequenced for a study of cytomegalovirus exposure and HLA in healthy donors. About the research overall: Findings of an earlier analysis included under 140 million unique TCR beta sequences from about 180 million T cells. Whole-study findings and limits: The study listed some 160 cytomegalovirus-associated TCR beta chains. For TCR beta chains, V- and J-gene trimming was later linked to a missense DCLRE1C variant.

Primers included in the PCR were 60 Vbeta and 13 Jbeta primers. Sequencing was performed with immunoSEQ multiplex PCR; in TCRdb, only in-frame clones are kept and a portion is missing. The sample carries under 150,000 clones, roughly three quarters recorded once. CDR3 length equals 16 residues. Germline loops: CDR1 SEHNR, CDR2 FQNEAQ (reference sequence). V was pared by 5 bases and J by 5 bases, with 14 bases of the junction left unmatched. Regarding donors, all were healthy bone marrow donors. About this clone itself: Its antigen is as yet unknown.

The receptor's source is a man aged 18 to 30 in good health and CMV-seronegative. This sequence joins TRBV7-9 and TRBJ2-7; 8 positions agree with TRBD2. Sequencing was done on a sample of PBMCs. CDR3 DNA: TGTGCCAGCAGCCCCCCCAAGGCGGGAGGTTTCCACGAGCAGTACTTC. Amino acid sequence: CASSPPKAGGFHEQYF.